Listed below are T cell receptor beta chains from one sample, sequenced in a study of CD8+ T cells in alopecia areata. TCRdb's table, derived via immunoSEQ multiplex PCR, lists solely in-frame clones and lacks some. There are around 160,000 clones in the sample; approximately 57% occur only once, and 14% lies in the top ten. The sample consisted of CD4+ T cells sorted from blood, taken at week 24, from a patient treated with tofacitinib. All receptors derive from a human donor with alopecia areata. The CDR3 runs from the conserved cysteine through the conserved F or W. D genes are given only for firm matches. Size is omitted from some rows. Given values are once, few, many or a class for expanded clones.

j_gene	d_gene	v_gene	abundance	CDR3nt	CDR3aa
TRBJ2-5	NA	TRBV5-1	NA	TGCGCCAGCAGCTTTGAAGGGTTTAGGGTACGAGAGACCCAGTACTTC	CASSFEGFRVRETQYF
TRBJ2-2	NA	TRBV9	NA	TGTGCCAGCAGCCCCCGGACGAGCACCGGGGAGCTGTTTTTT	CASSPRTSTGELFF
TRBJ2-2	NA	TRBV11-2	NA	TGTGCCAGCAGCCTGACTCCAAGTGATAGCGGGGAGCTGTTTTTT	CASSLTPSDSGELFF
TRBJ2-7	NA	TRBV5-1	NA	TGCGCCAGCAGCTTCCTAGCAGGGTCAGCGGCCTACGAGCAGTACTTC	CASSFLAGSAAYEQYF
TRBJ2-3	NA	TRBV29-1	few	TGCAGCGGGAAAAGACTGGAAACAGATACGCAGTATTTT	CSGKRLETDTQYF
TRBJ2-7	NA	TRBV9	NA	TGTGCCAGCAGCGCGGAAGGCTGGGGGGACGAGACCTACGAGCAGTACTTC	CASSAEGWGDETYEQYF
TRBJ1-1	NA	TRBV7-9	NA	TGTGCCAGCAGCTTCCGACAGATGAACACTGAAGCTTTCTTT	CASSFRQMNTEAFF
TRBJ2-1	NA	TRBV4-1	once	TGCGCCAGCAGCCAAGGAAAGCGCTCCTACAATGAGCAGTTCTTC	CASSQGKRSYNEQFF
TRBJ1-2	NA	TRBV19	NA	TGTGCCAGTAGTATTAGATTCTTGGGGGCTGGTGGCTACACCTTC	CASSIRFLGAGGYTF
TRBJ2-7	TRBD2	TRBV4-2	NA	TGTGCCAGCAGCCCGCTCTTCGCGCAAGAAGCGGGGGGCCCGAACGAGCAGTACTTC	CASSPLFAQEAGGPNEQYF
TRBJ2-7	NA	TRBV27	once	TGTGCCAGCAGTTTCCCCGAGCAGTACTTC	CASSFPEQYF
TRBJ2-3	NA	TRBV29-1	NA	TGCAGCGTGGAGAAAGAGGCCGATACGCAGTATTTT	CSVEKEADTQYF
TRBJ1-5	NA	TRBV7-2	NA	TGTGCCAGCAGCTTAGATAATCAGCCCCAGCATTTT	CASSLDNQPQHF
TRBJ2-5	NA	TRBV7-9	NA	TGTGCCAGCAGCTGGGGACGAAAAACCGCACAAGAGACCCAGTACTTC	CASSWGRKTAQETQYF